These T cell receptor beta chains were read from a single sample in a study of blood T cell repertoires in COVID-19. TCRdb's table, derived via immunoSEQ multiplex PCR, lists solely in-frame clones and lacks some. In the table there are 100,000 to 120,000 clones, around 76% of which are singletons. The sample consisted of peripheral blood. These receptor sequences come from an elderly woman with acute or convalescent COVID-19. Each CDR3 is given with its conserved first and last residue. A D gene is named only where the DNA matches it firmly. Size tells how often a clone was seen (once, few, many) or the class of an expanded clone, and some rows leave it out.

>TRBJ2-7|TRBV6-2/TRBV6-3|15|.|TRBD1
TGTGCCAGCAGGCCTGACAGGGGGCGCGAGGAAGAGCAGTACTTC
CASRPDRGREEEQYF
>TRBJ2-2|TRBV28|15|.|.
TGTGCCAGCAGTGAAATAGACAGGAGGTCCGGGGAGCTGTTTTTT
CASSEIDRRSGELFF
>TRBJ1-5|TRBV9|15|.|.
TGTGCCAGCAGCGTAGGCGGAAATAGCAATCAGCCCCAGCATTTT
CASSVGGNSNQPQHF
>TRBJ1-4|TRBV6-5|15|few|TRBD1
TGTGCCAGCAGTCTCCGGGACAGGATTAATGAAAAACTGTTTTTT
CASSLRDRINEKLFF
>TRBJ1-3|TRBV5-6|15|.|TRBD1
TGTGCCAGCAGCCAAACAGGGGTAACCGGAAACACCATATATTTT
CASSQTGVTGNTIYF
>TRBJ1-6|TRBV4-3|15|few|TRBD1
TGCGCCAGCAGCCAAGATTGGACAGGAGATTCACCCCTCCACTTT
CASSQDWTGDSPLHF
>TRBJ2-1|TRBV5-1|16|.|TRBD1
TGCGCCAGCAGCTTGTTCCCCAGGGGGCGCGGTAATGAGCAGTTCTTC
CASSLFPRGRGNEQFF
>TRBJ2-1|TRBV5-1|13|.|TRBD2
TGCGCCAGCAGCGCTAGCGGGGGCAATGAGCAGTTCTTC
CASSASGGNEQFF
>TRBJ2-7|TRBV18|14|.|.
TGTGCCAGCTCACCACGGGAGCAGAGTTATGAGCAGTACTTC
CASSPREQSYEQYF
>TRBJ1-4|TRBV5-1|14|.|TRBD1
TGCGCCAGCAGCAGACAGGGCGCTAATGAAAAACTGTTTTTT
CASSRQGANEKLFF
>TRBJ2-1|TRBV5-4|15|once|TRBD2
TGTGCCAGCAGCACCATAGCGGGGGGGAAAAATGAGCAGTTCTTC
CASSTIAGGKNEQFF
>TRBJ1-3|TRBV11-3|13|few|.
TGTGCCAGCAGCAGGACAACGGGAAACACCATATATTTT
CASSRTTGNTIYF
>TRBJ1-2|TRBV10-2|13|.|TRBD1
TGCGCCAGCGTGACAGGGCCGGGATATGGCTACACCTTC
CASVTGPGYGYTF
>TRBJ2-3|TRBV28|19|few|TRBD2
TGTGCCAGTTCGCTCAGTCCAAGCGGGGCCGTTCGGGGCACAGATACGCAGTATTTT
CASSLSPSGAVRGTDTQYF
>TRBJ1-3|TRBV21-1|14|few|.
TGTGCCAGCAAACCCCTCCAGACTGGAAACACCATATATTTT
CASKPLQTGNTIYF
>TRBJ2-3|TRBV7-8|20|.|TRBD2
TGTGCCAGCAGCCCAAGCTTAAGCAGGGTCCTAGCGGGTAGCACAGATACGCAGTATTTT
CASSPSLSRVLAGSTDTQYF
>TRBJ2-7|TRBV4-1|14|once|.
TGCGCCAGCAGCCAAGATCCCAGAACCTACGAGCAGTACTTC
CASSQDPRTYEQYF
>TRBJ2-3|TRBV5-1|14|.|.
TGCGCCAGCAGTTCTGGACAGAGCACAGATACGCAGTATTTT
CASSSGQSTDTQYF
>TRBJ2-7|TRBV6-5|14|.|.
TGTGCCAGCAGTTACGGAGGTAGGGTCTACGAGCAGTACTTC
CASSYGGRVYEQYF
>TRBJ1-5|TRBV28|14|.|.
TGTGCCAGCAGTTTGGCGGGTATGGGTCAGCCCCAGCATTTT
CASSLAGMGQPQHF
>TRBJ1-3|TRBV18|17|.|.
TGTGCCAGCTCACCCAGGGCAGCTGGAGCCTCTGGAAACACCATATATTTT
CASSPRAAGASGNTIYF
>TRBJ2-5|TRBV30|14|.|TRBD2
TGTGCCTGGAGTTCAGTAGCGGGATGGGAGACCCAGTACTTC
CAWSSVAGWETQYF
>TRBJ2-1|TRBV27|15|few|TRBD2
TGTGCCAGCAGGCCTAGCGGGGGGGCGACCAATGAGCAGTTCTTC
CASRPSGGATNEQFF
>TRBJ2-7|TRBV30|13|.|TRBD1
TGTGCCTGGAGTCTGGACAGGCTCAACGAGCAGTACTTC
CAWSLDRLNEQYF
>TRBJ1-2|TRBV3-1/TRBV3-2|15|.|TRBD1
TGTGCCAGCAGCCAAGAATCAGGGGGGACTGGGACCCACACCTTC
CASSQESGGTGTHTF
>TRBJ1-6|TRBV5-6|18|.|.
TGTGCCAGCAGCTTGTGGTCAGGGGCGAGCTCCTATAATTCACCCCTCCACTTT
CASSLWSGASSYNSPLHF
>TRBJ2-3|TRBV6-2/TRBV6-3|16|.|TRBD2
TGTGCCAGCAGCCCTAAAGCGGGAGCGATCACAGATACGCAGTATTTT
CASSPKAGAITDTQYF
>TRBJ2-2|TRBV5-1|20|.|TRBD2
TGCGCCAGCAGCTCCACACAGGGGCAGGGACTAGCGGGGGTCACCGGGGAGCTGTTTTTT
CASSSTQGQGLAGVTGELFF
>TRBJ2-5|TRBV30|15|once|TRBD1
TGTGCCTGGAGTGTACACGCAGGGGGCAGAGAGACCCAGTACTTC
CAWSVHAGGRETQYF
>TRBJ2-3|TRBV13|15|.|.
TGTGCCAGCAGCTTAGCCCAGGCGGGTGGAGATACGCAGTATTTT
CASSLAQAGGDTQYF
>TRBJ1-5|TRBV19|15|.|TRBD1
TGTGCCAGTAGTATAGATAGACAGGGGAATCAGCCCCAGCATTTT
CASSIDRQGNQPQHF
>TRBJ1-2|TRBV25-1|12|.|.
TGTGCCAGCAGTGAAGGGGCGTATGGCTACACCTTC
CASSEGAYGYTF
>TRBJ2-6|TRBV28|15|.|TRBD1
TGTGCCAGCACCACGACAGGGACAGGGGCCAACGTCCTGACTTTC
CASTTTGTGANVLTF
>TRBJ2-5|TRBV18|13|.|.
TGTGCCAGCTCACCTCCACTTCAAGAGACCCAGTACTTC
CASSPPLQETQYF
>TRBJ2-3|TRBV5-1|15|few|TRBD1
TGCGCCAGCAGCGACGGACAGGGGGGCACAGATACGCAGTATTTT
CASSDGQGGTDTQYF
>TRBJ2-7|TRBV7-6|14|.|.
TGTGCCAGCAGCTTAGCGGGGAGGACCTACGAGCAGTACTTC
CASSLAGRTYEQYF
>TRBJ2-7|TRBV4-3|15|once|TRBD1
TGCGCCCGCAGCCGCCACCGGGACAGGGCCTACGAGCAGTACTTC
CARSRHRDRAYEQYF
>TRBJ2-3|TRBV7-6|15|.|TRBD2
TGTGCCAGCAGCGAACTAGCGGGAGTCACAGATACGCAGTATTTT
CASSELAGVTDTQYF
>TRBJ2-5|TRBV11-2|18|.|TRBD2
TGTGCCAGCAGCTTCGGGGGACTAGCGGGAGGGGCTCACGAGACCCAGTACTTC
CASSFGGLAGGAHETQYF
>TRBJ2-7|TRBV6-2/TRBV6-3|11|few|.
TGTGCCAGCAGTTACCAGTACGAGCAGTACTTC
CASSYQYEQYF
>TRBJ1-2|TRBV6-2/TRBV6-3|13|.|.
TGTGCCAGCAGCCCCCGCAGGGTTCACGGCTACACCTTC
CASSPRRVHGYTF
>TRBJ1-1|TRBV6-2/TRBV6-3|13|many|.
TGTGCCAGCAGTACCGACGGGAGGCTGAAAGCTTTCTTT
CASSTDGRLKAFF
>TRBJ2-5|TRBV21-1|18|few|.
TGTGCCAGCAGCCTCAAACCGGGCCTAGGACTAGCGGGCCCGCCGCGGTACTTC
CASSLKPGLGLAGPPRYF
>TRBJ2-2|TRBV7-3|16|.|.
TGTGCCAGCAGCTGGGCCTCTAGCAGGAACACCGGGGAGCTGTTTTTT
CASSWASSRNTGELFF
>TRBJ2-7|TRBV28|21|.|TRBD2
TGTGCCAGCAGTTTAGCGGGATTCACGGCGGGACTAGCGGGAGAGCGCTACGAGCAGTACTTC
CASSLAGFTAGLAGERYEQYF
>TRBJ1-6|TRBV6-6|14|.|TRBD1
TGTGCCAGCAGCCGACAGGGTTGGGAATCACCCCTCCACTTT
CASSRQGWESPLHF
>TRBJ1-3|TRBV19|15|.|.
TGTGCCAGTAGTACCTTACAGGGATCCGGAAACACCATATATTTT
CASSTLQGSGNTIYF
>TRBJ1-1|TRBV6-5|14|.|.
TGTGCCAGCAGTTCGACACAGGGAAACACTGAAGCTTTCTTT
CASSSTQGNTEAFF
>TRBJ1-5|TRBV12-3/TRBV12-4|12|.|TRBD1
TGTGCCAGCAGATTTGGGACAGGGGTAAGGCATTTT
CASRFGTGVRHF
>TRBJ2-7|TRBV7-9|13|.|.
TGTGCCAGCAGAGAGTCACAGGGAAGGGAGCAGTACTTC
CASRESQGREQYF
>TRBJ2-3|TRBV5-1|15|.|.
TGCGCCAGCAGCTGGGCGGGACAGAACACAGATACGCAGTATTTT
CASSWAGQNTDTQYF
>TRBJ1-1|TRBV6-6|14|.|.
TGTGCCAGCAGCCACGAGGCGTCGGACACTGAAGCTTTCTTT
CASSHEASDTEAFF
>TRBJ2-5|TRBV7-7|15|.|.
TGTGCTAGCAGCTTAGTGCGGCGGGGCCAAGAGACCCAGTACTTC
CASSLVRRGQETQYF